This T cell receptor (beta chain) is from a study of blood T cells in healthy people across ages. Extraction yielded at least 6 micrograms of total RNA per sample. On this clonotype: Its antigen is as yet unknown.

General study points: Per-million-T-cell TCR beta diversity fell roughly linearly with age. Expanded clonotype changes were possibly confounded by unknown donor CMV status.

Then a second PCR, running about 7 to 11 cycles, was carried out with a sample-barcoded 5' primer and a J-beta primer mix. TCRdb re-called the 5' RACE reads through MiXCR, storing one row per CDR3 protein. The data hold hundreds of thousands of distinct CDR3 sequences, with about 42% observed a single time. V gave up 5 bases and J gave up 5 bases; unmatched junction bases: 9. CDR1 and CDR2 (germline): MDHEN, SYDVKM. The CDR3 runs to 17 residues. This TCR derives from a man at least 80 years old in good health. V and J are TRBV28 and TRBJ2-5, with TRBD2 matching over 15 bases. The specimen was blood. The CDR3 bases are TGTGCCAGCAGTCTAAGGACTAGCGGGGGGGAGGGGGAGACCCAGTACTTC. It specifies CASSLRTSGGEGETQYF.